This record concerns one T cell receptor (beta chain) sequence. No antigen is known for it. This entry comes from a study of T cell repertoires in cytomegalovirus infection. The CDR3 runs to 16 residues. Germline V gene data show CDR1 as SGHRS and CDR2 as YFSETQ. V lost 0 bases to trimming and J lost 5 bases; unmatched junction nucleotides: 9. TCRdb re-called the reads through MiXCR, storing one row per CDR3 protein. Among hundreds of thousands of distinct CDR3 sequences listed, roughly a third were seen once. V and J are TRBV5-1 and TRBJ1-1; 8 bases map to TRBD1. This specimen was cultured PBMCs, taken from culture after CMV antigen stimulation. The clonotype originates from a human donor in good health (CMV status not recorded). Some clones in this sample may be carry-over from other donors' samples. The CDR3 spells CASSLGTSGGSTEAFF. The CDR3 bases are TGCGCCAGCAGCTTGGGAACCTCAGGGGGCAGTACTGAAGCTTTCTTT.